Reported below is one T cell receptor beta chain. This record belongs to a study of blood T cell repertoires in COVID-19. Study context: The United States, Italy and Spain were the sources of the acute and convalescent COVID-19 samples. The analysed material was cDNA or gDNA that came from T cells, B-cell-depleted T cells, or PBMCs.

V lost 2 bases and J lost 4, with 12 bases in between. This CDR3 has 15 residues. The germline V gene encodes CDR1 MNHNS and CDR2 SASEGT. Original processing notes: Nucleated cell number was recorded as an estimate derived from reference gene primer amplification. TCRdb's copy holds only in-frame clones and misses some; the assay was immunoSEQ multiplex PCR. That table is the source of V, J and clone size, and D and trimming were worked out from the DNA. The sample lists 95,000 to 150,000 clones, more than 70% occurring once. The rearrangement uses TRBV6-1 and TRBJ2-4; the D gene is possibly TRBD2 (7 bases). The source of this sequence is a man in his sixties with acute or convalescent COVID-19. The sequenced sample was peripheral blood. For the CDR3, the DNA is TGTGCCAGCAGTGAACCGGGGGGCGCAAAAAACATTCAGTACTTC. It encodes CASSEPGGAKNIQYF.